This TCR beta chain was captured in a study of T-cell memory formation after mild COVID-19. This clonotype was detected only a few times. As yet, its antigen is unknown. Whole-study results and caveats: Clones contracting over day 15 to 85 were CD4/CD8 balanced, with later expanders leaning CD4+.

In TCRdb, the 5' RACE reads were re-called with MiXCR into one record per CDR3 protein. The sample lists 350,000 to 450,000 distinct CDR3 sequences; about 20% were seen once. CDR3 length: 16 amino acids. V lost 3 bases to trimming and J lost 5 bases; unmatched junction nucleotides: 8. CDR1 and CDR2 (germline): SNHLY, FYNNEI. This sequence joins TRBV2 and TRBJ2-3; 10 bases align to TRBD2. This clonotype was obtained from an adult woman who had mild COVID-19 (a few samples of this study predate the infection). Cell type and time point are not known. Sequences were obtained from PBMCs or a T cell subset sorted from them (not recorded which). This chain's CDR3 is CASSEVLAGVRDTQYF. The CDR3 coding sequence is TGTGCCAGCAGTGAGGTTCTAGCGGGAGTTCGAGATACGCAGTATTTT.